Listed here are 32 T cell receptor beta chains from one sample, sequenced in a study of glioma-infiltrating T cells after dendritic cell vaccination. Libraries were prepared by immunoSEQ multiplex PCR; TCRdb keeps only in-frame clonotypes and omits some of them. The table records some 73,000 clones, more than 65% of them present only once. Here the sequenced sample was blood, taken before dendritic cell vaccination. These receptors all come from a human donor with glioblastoma.

This chain uses TRBV4-1 with TRBJ1-4; 7 bases match TRBD1. Germline values: CDR1 MGHRA, CDR2 YSYEKL. The CDR3 is 16 amino acids. V lost 5 bases and J lost 0; bases outside the gene matches: 6. In DNA, the CDR3 is TGCGCCAGCAGCACCGGGACAGTCGCAACTAATGAAAAACTGTTTTTT. Residues: CASSTGTVATNEKLFF.

This chain links TRBV10-3 with TRBJ2-3; 7 bases map to TRBD2. V lost 3 bases and J lost 0; bases outside the gene matches: 3. The CDR3 has 15 residues. Per germline, CDR1 ENHRY and CDR2 SYGVKD. The CDR3 is CAISDLAASTDTQYF. CDR3 coding DNA: TGTGCCATCAGTGATCTAGCGGCGAGCACAGATACGCAGTATTTT.

This clone was seen only a few times. V gene TRBV7-9 combines with J gene TRBJ1-5, with 8 nucleotides matching TRBD1. CDR1 SEHNR and CDR2 FQNEAQ come from the germline V gene (reference sequence). The CDR3 spans 15 residues. After removal of 5 bases from V and 8 bases from J, the junction contained 11 bases not matched to a gene. CDR3 in DNA: TGTGCCAGCAGCCTTCAGGGGGCGCAGGGAAAGCCCCAGCATTTT. It is translated as CASSLQGAQGKPQHF.

The V call is TRBV6-6, the J call TRBJ1-5; no clear D gene. The CDR3 spans 15 residues. V gave up 1 base and J gave up 0 bases, with 7 bases separating them. CDR1 and CDR2 (germline): MNHNY, SVGAGI (reference sequence). The CDR3 reads CASSYWQDSNQPQHF. The CDR3 bases are TGTGCCAGCAGTTACTGGCAGGATAGCAATCAGCCCCAGCATTTT.

This clone has a single count. The chain combines TRBV10-2 with TRBJ1-6, with D hard to call. This CDR3 is built from 14 residues. CDR1 and CDR2 from the germline V gene are WSHSY and SAAADI. Deletions cut 6 bases from V and 10 bases from J, with 16 bases between. The CDR3 DNA reads TGCGCCAGCAGCGAGGGTGGAGGGAGCTCACCCCTCCACTTT. This gives the protein CASSEGGGSSPLHF.

The chain joins TRBV30 to TRBJ1-2, with no clear D. Per germline, CDR1 GTSNPN and CDR2 SVGIG (reference sequence). V gave up 4 bases and J gave up 1 base, with 10 bases separating them. The CDR3 is made up of 13 amino acids. This CDR3 is CAWNSWSNYGYTF. CDR3 coding DNA: TGTGCCTGGAATAGCTGGAGTAACTATGGCTACACCTTC.

This clone was seen a single time. The chain has TRBV21-1 and TRBJ2-7; TRBD1, the D gene given by the table, was not confirmed from the DNA. TRBV21-1 is classified as a pseudogene. The CDR3 contains 19 residues. DNA of the CDR3: TGTGCCAGCAGGAGAACCCGGGACACGGGATCTCATAGCTCCTACGAGCAGTACGTC. Protein sequence: CASRRTRDTGSHSSYEQYV.

The sample holds a few counts of this clone. The genes are TRBV6-6 and TRBJ2-7; 10 nucleotides align to TRBD1. The CDR3 contains 14 residues. Germline V gene lookup returns CDR1 MNHNY and CDR2 SVGAGI (reference sequence). Trimming took 11 bases from V and 2 from J; bases not matched to a gene: 9. The CDR3 bases are TGTGCCTCAATGACAGGGGGCTCTACCTACGAGCAGTACTTC. Translated, it gives CASMTGGSTYEQYF.

The CDR3 reads CASSPGLQLNIQYF. CDR3 DNA: TGCGCCAGCAGCCCGGGACTCCAACTAAACATTCAGTACTTC. The chain has TRBV5-1 and TRBJ2-4; tentatively, D is TRBD2 (6 bases). Trimming left V 4 bases short and J 6 bases short, with 14 bases between. The CDR3 is made up of 14 amino acids. Germline CDR1 SGHRS, CDR2 YFSETQ.

V is TRBV9 and J is TRBJ1-5; D remains unclear. V shed 2 bases and J shed 3 bases, with 12 bases lying between them. The CDR3 totals 15 residues. CDR1 and CDR2 from the germline V gene are SGDLS and YYNGEE. The CDR3 spells CASSVKAGTNQPQHF. CDR3 sequence (DNA): TGTGCCAGCAGCGTTAAGGCAGGAACCAATCAGCCCCAGCATTTT.

This clone was counted a few times. The chain links TRBV4-2 to TRBJ2-1, with TRBD2 matching 9 bases. The CDR3 has 16 amino acids. With V trimmed by 1 base and J by 3 bases, 4 bases remained unmatched. Germline CDR1 reads LGHNA; CDR2 reads YNFKEQ. In DNA, the CDR3 is TGTGCCAGCAGCCAAGCCTCTAGCGGGAACTACAATGAGCAGTTCTTC. It yields the protein CASSQASSGNYNEQFF.

The chain recombines TRBV6-6 with TRBJ1-5; D call uncertain. Germline CDR1 is MNHNY and CDR2 is SVGAGI (reference sequence). The CDR3 is 16 residues long. Trimming pared 2 bases from V and 5 bases from J, leaving 16 bases between. CDR3 loop: CASSYEGGRLDQPQHF. In DNA form, the CDR3 reads TGTGCCAGCAGTTACGAAGGTGGCAGGTTGGATCAGCCCCAGCATTTT.

The chain joins TRBV6-5 to TRBJ2-4; D possibly corresponds to TRBD2 (5 bases). The CDR3 covers 13 residues. V lost 6 bases and J 8 bases, leaving 14 bases between the germline ends. Germline lookup yields CDR1 MNHEY and CDR2 SVGAGI. CDR3 amino acids: CASRVAGLDIQYF. CDR3 DNA: TGTGCCAGCAGGGTGGCGGGTTTGGACATTCAGTACTTC.

The chain joins TRBV2 to TRBJ2-3; TRBD1 matches at 9 bases. This CDR3 contains 17 residues. J was trimmed by 0 bases and V by 8 bases; bases with no gene match: 12. CDR1 is SNHLY and CDR2 is FYNNEI in the germline V gene. For the CDR3, the DNA is TGTGCCAGCCTACCCGGGACAGGGACCGGGAGCACAGATACGCAGTATTTT. Translated, it gives CASLPGTGTGSTDTQYF.

Only one count was recorded for this clone. The rearrangement links TRBV11-1 to TRBJ2-5, with 8 bases identical to TRBD1. Trimming removed 5 bases from V and 2 bases from J; junction bases left unmatched: 7. The CDR3 totals 15 residues. Germline values: CDR1 SGHAT, CDR2 FQDESV (reference sequence). The CDR3 reads CASSPQTGAQETQYF. CDR3 in DNA: TGTGCCAGCAGCCCCCAGACAGGGGCTCAAGAGACCCAGTACTTC.

The chain carries TRBV9 and TRBJ1-2; 7 nucleotides match TRBD1. Germline V gene sequence: CDR1 SGDLS, CDR2 YYNGEE. V lost 0 bases to trimming and J lost 7 bases; unmatched junction nucleotides: 6. CDR3 length: 14 amino acids. In DNA, the CDR3 is TGTGCCAGCAGCGTAGAGGGGGCATCGTCTGGCTACACCTTC. Its translation: CASSVEGASSGYTF.

The chain is built from TRBV15 and TRBJ2-1; 9 nucleotides line up with TRBD1. Germline V gene lookup returns CDR1 LNHNV and CDR2 YYDKDF (reference sequence). Unmatched junction bases numbered 6, after V lost 7 bases and J lost 5 bases. The CDR3 covers 14 residues. Here the CDR3 reads CATMRDRVHNEQFF. The CDR3 DNA is TGTGCCACCATGCGGGACAGGGTCCACAATGAGCAGTTCTTC.

This clone appeared a single time. The chain is built from TRBV7-8 and TRBJ2-2; TRBD2 matches at 9 bases. With 1 base clipped from V and 3 bases from J, the junction kept 0 bases outside the gene matches. CDR1 SGHVS and CDR2 FQNEAQ come from the germline V gene. The CDR3 has 15 amino acids. The CDR3 bases are TGTGCCAGCAGCTTAGGCGGGGGGGACACCGGGGAGCTGTTTTTT. Amino acids: CASSLGGGDTGELFF.

The chain employs TRBV28 and TRBJ1-1; 8 bases are shared with TRBD1. Trimming took 5 bases from V and 11 from J; bases not matched to a gene: 4. CDR3 length: 11 amino acids. Germline V lookup: CDR1 MDHEN, CDR2 SYDVKM. This CDR3 is CASSPNRGAFF. In nucleotides, the CDR3 is TGTGCCAGCAGTCCCAACAGGGGGGCTTTCTTT.

V and J are TRBV9 and TRBJ1-3, with TRBD1 as a possible D gene (6 bases). The CDR3 extends over 15 amino acids. V shed 2 bases and J shed 4 bases, with 13 bases lying between them. In germline, CDR1 is SGDLS, CDR2 YYNGEE. The CDR3 protein is CASSVSPGVGNTIYF. Written as DNA, the CDR3 is TGTGCCAGCAGCGTCAGCCCAGGGGTAGGAAACACCATATATTTT.

V gene TRBV9 combines with J gene TRBJ2-5, with TRBD2 identical over 9 bases. Germline V gene lookup returns CDR1 SGDLS and CDR2 YYNGEE. The CDR3 length is 16 residues. The junction had 6 bases not matched to a gene; V was cut back by 3 bases and J by 0 bases. In nucleotides, the CDR3 is TGTGCCAGCAGCGGACTTAGCGGGAGTTACCAAGAGACCCAGTACTTC. Amino acids: CASSGLSGSYQETQYF.

The chain joins TRBV27 to TRBJ1-2; 8 bases line up with TRBD1. This CDR3 is built from 12 residues. Germline V CDR1 and CDR2: MNHEY, SMNVEV (reference sequence). Losses at the gene ends were 6 bases for V and 3 bases for J; bases not matched to a gene: 0. Written as DNA, the CDR3 is TGTGCCAGCAGGACAGGGGACTATGGCTACACCTTC. Protein product: CASRTGDYGYTF.

The gene calls are TRBV5-1 and TRBJ2-1, with TRBD2 matching over 9 bases. The CDR3 covers 14 residues. The junction had 5 bases not matched to a gene; V was cut back by 4 bases and J by 6 bases. The germline gives CDR1 SGHRS, CDR2 YFSETQ. The CDR3 loop reads CASSPLAGSNEQFF. CDR3 sequence (DNA): TGCGCCAGCAGCCCGCTAGCGGGGAGCAATGAGCAGTTCTTC.

The chain recombines TRBV5-6 with TRBJ1-2; D is undetermined. Per germline, CDR1 SGHDT and CDR2 YYEEEE. The length of the CDR3 is 16 residues. V was pared by 4 bases and J by 6 bases, with 22 bases between. In nucleotides, the CDR3 is TGTGCCAGCAGCCAGCTTACCCGACCCATCGAGGATGGCTACACCTTC. Translated: CASSQLTRPIEDGYTF.

The J gene is TRBJ2-7, the V gene TRBV27; TRBD2 is a possible D gene (6 bases). The germline gives CDR1 MNHEY, CDR2 SMNVEV (reference sequence). V was cut by 5 bases and J by 6 bases, with 29 bases left in between. CDR3 length: 18 amino acids. CDR3 sequence (DNA): TGTGCCAGCAGTACGACGGGTTGGCGGGGAATCCAGGGAGGCGAGCAGTACTTC. Its protein product is CASSTTGWRGIQGGEQYF.

The gene calls are TRBV11-2 and TRBJ2-2; 7 nucleotides line up with TRBD2. This CDR3 spans 15 amino acids. CDR1 is SGHAT, CDR2 FQNNGV, per germline. V was pared by 3 bases and J by 4 bases, with 5 bases of the junction left unmatched. The chain's CDR3 is CASSFGGVSTGELFF. The CDR3 DNA sequence: TGTGCCAGCAGCTTTGGGGGGGTGAGCACCGGGGAGCTGTTTTTT. The complete variable domain, with remaining parts taken from reference TRBV11-2 and TRBJ2-2, reads EAGVAQSPRYKIIEKRQSVAFWCNPISGHATLYWYQQILGQGPKLLIQFQNNGVVDDSQLPKDRFSAERLKGVDSTLKIQPAKLEDSAVYLCASSFGGVSTGELFFGEGSRLTVL.

This clone showed up just once. This chain joins TRBV7-2 and TRBJ1-5, with 8 bases lining up with TRBD1. The trim removed 1 base at V and 3 bases at J, leaving 2 bases unmatched. This CDR3 region has 15 residues. Looked up from germline, CDR1 is SGHTA and CDR2 is FQGNSA. CDR3 loop: CASSLGDRSNQPQHF. For the CDR3, the DNA is TGTGCCAGCAGCTTAGGGGACAGGTCCAATCAGCCCCAGCATTTT.

The chain joins TRBV9 to TRBJ2-2, with 8 bases that match TRBD1. The CDR3 totals 19 residues. The ends lost 4 bases at V and 3 bases at J; junction bases unmatched: 17. Germline V CDR1 and CDR2: SGDLS, YYNGEE. Here the CDR3 DNA reads TGTGCCAGCAGCTTCTCATTCCAAGTGGGACAGGCTGACACCGGGGAGCTGTTTTTT. Its translation: CASSFSFQVGQADTGELFF.

The chain employs TRBV6-5 and TRBJ1-1; the D is unclear. V was cut by 6 bases and J by 8 bases, with 13 bases left in between. CDR3 length: 12 amino acids. Germline V gene sequence: CDR1 MNHEY, CDR2 SVGAGI. CDR3 protein: CASSPGGEEAFF. CDR3 bases: TGTGCCAGCAGCCCCGGTGGAGAGGAAGCTTTCTTT.

Turning to this clone: Other nucleotide sequences in the sample specify the same CDR3. The chain is built from TRBV11-3 and TRBJ2-2, with D possibly being TRBD2 (5 bases). Trimming pared 1 base from V and 6 bases from J, leaving 9 bases between. CDR1 SGHNT and CDR2 YENEEA come from the germline V gene. The CDR3 runs 14 residues. The DNA of the CDR3 is TGTGCCAGCAGCTTAGGGGTGGGAGCCGGGGAGCTGTTTTTT. Translating gives CASSLGVGAGELFF.

This rearrangement joins TRBV7-2 to TRBJ1-2, with 9 bases lining up with TRBD1. This CDR3 contains 15 residues. Germline CDR1 and CDR2: SGHTA and FQGNSA. J gave up 10 bases and V 0 bases, and 9 bases lay outside the gene matches. In DNA, the CDR3 is TGTGCCAGCAGCTTAGCGCCGGGACAGGGAACCGTCTACACCTTC. Amino acids: CASSLAPGQGTVYTF.

J is TRBJ2-3 and V is TRBV2, with unresolved D. Per the germline V gene, CDR1 is SNHLY and CDR2 is FYNNEI. The V end was cut by 4 bases, the J end by 0 bases, with 2 bases between. The CDR3 runs 12 residues. The CDR3 bases are TGTGCCAGCAGTGCTAGCACAGATACGCAGTATTTT. The encoded protein is CASSASTDTQYF.